In this sample, the clone carrying this TCR beta chain turned up a few times. Antigen: not known. TCRdb re-called the RT-PCR reads through MiXCR, storing one row per CDR3 protein. The table has about 240,000 distinct CDR3 sequences, 9% to 15% seen once. This sample is drawn from a study of response to subunit inactivated influenza vaccine. Germline CDR1 reads SGHTA; CDR2 reads FQGNSA. The CDR3 extends over 14 amino acids. V was pared by 3 bases and J by 5 bases, with 13 bases between. Findings and limits, study-wide: Only a handful of new T cells, the authors suggested, are recruited with each seasonal influenza vaccination.

The clonotype comes from a man aged 50 or older who received an inactivated influenza vaccine. The sample in question was non-naive T cells sorted from PBMCs, obtained less than 15 days before vaccination. J is TRBJ2-5 and V is TRBV7-2; either TRBD1 or TRBD2 may supply D (6 bases each). The CDR3 nucleotides read TGTGCCAGCAGCTTTTGGGGGGCGGTGGAGACCCAGTACTTC. Its translation: CASSFWGAVETQYF.